This T cell receptor beta chain was sequenced during a study of cytomegalovirus exposure and HLA in healthy donors. Whole-study findings and limits: Being productive about 90% or about 30% of the time was typical of most TCR beta V segments in an earlier analysis. Most observed TCR sequences were rare, whereas some public TCRs were detected in many donors. A reported reduction in N-insertions relative to the roughly 710-donor mean was seen in an Asian-associated ancestry cluster in a later analysis.

Remarks on this clone: Its antigen is unidentified.

60 Vbeta and 13 Jbeta primers were used in PCR. The protocol was immunoSEQ multiplex PCR, while the TCRdb copy is restricted to in-frame clones and leaves out a portion. The data hold over 150,000 clones, with about 64% observed a single time. V lost 3 bases and J 8 bases, leaving 26 bases between the germline ends. This CDR3 contains 18 residues. CDR1 MDHEN and CDR2 SYDVKM come from the germline V gene. Among the donors, all were healthy bone marrow donors. The chain uses TRBV28 and TRBJ1-5; D is possibly TRBD1 (5 bases). Sequencing used PBMCs. This sequence originates from a middle-aged man in good health and CMV-seronegative. The CDR3 is CASSLGILRSPLGEPQHF. CDR3 DNA: TGTGCCAGCAGTTTGGGCATATTGCGCAGTCCATTAGGGGAGCCCCAGCATTTT.